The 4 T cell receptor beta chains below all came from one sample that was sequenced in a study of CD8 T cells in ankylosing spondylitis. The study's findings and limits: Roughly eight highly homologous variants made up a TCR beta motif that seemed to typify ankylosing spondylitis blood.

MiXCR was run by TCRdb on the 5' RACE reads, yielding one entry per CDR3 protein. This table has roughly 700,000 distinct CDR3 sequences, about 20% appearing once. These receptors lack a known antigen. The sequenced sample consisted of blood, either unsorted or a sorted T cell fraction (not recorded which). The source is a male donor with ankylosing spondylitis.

The CDR3, as DNA: TGCGCCAGCAAAGGACAGTTTTCCGATGAGCAGTTCTTC. This sequence encodes CASKGQFSDEQFF. The V call is TRBV5-1, the J call TRBJ2-1; perhaps TRBD1 as D (6 bases). Trimming left V 6 bases short and J 8 bases short, with 15 bases between. Per the germline V gene, CDR1 is SGHRS and CDR2 is YFSETQ. The CDR3 is 13 amino acids.

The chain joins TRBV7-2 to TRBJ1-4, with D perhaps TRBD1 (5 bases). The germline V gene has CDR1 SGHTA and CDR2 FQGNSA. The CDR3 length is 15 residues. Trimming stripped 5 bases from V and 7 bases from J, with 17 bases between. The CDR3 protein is CASSPRAEGSEKLFF. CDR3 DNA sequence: TGTGCCAGCAGCCCCCGGGCAGAGGGGAGTGAAAAACTGTTTTTT.

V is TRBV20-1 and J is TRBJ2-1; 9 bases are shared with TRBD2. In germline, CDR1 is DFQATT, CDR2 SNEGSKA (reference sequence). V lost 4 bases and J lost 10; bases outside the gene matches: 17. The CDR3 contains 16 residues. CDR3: CSANLVGSGGPGEQFF. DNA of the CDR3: TGCAGTGCTAACCTCGTGGGTAGCGGGGGCCCGGGGGAGCAGTTCTTC.

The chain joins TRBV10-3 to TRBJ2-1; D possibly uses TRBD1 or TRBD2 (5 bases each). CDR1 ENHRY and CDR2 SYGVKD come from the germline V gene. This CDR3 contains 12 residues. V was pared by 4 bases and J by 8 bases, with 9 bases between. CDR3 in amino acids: CAISGGTHEQFF. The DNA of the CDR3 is TGTGCCATCAGTGGGGGGACCCATGAGCAGTTCTTC.